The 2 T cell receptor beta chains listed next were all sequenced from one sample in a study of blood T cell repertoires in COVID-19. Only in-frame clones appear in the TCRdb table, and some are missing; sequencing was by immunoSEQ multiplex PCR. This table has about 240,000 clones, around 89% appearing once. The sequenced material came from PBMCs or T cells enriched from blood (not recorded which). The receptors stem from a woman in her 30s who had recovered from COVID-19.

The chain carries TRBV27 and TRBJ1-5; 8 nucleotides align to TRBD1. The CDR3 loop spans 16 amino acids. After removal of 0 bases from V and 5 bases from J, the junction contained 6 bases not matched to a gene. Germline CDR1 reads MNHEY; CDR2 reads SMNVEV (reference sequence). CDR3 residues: CASSLSQGAVDQPQHF. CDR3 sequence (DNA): TGTGCCAGCAGTTTATCTCAGGGGGCAGTGGATCAGCCCCAGCATTTT.

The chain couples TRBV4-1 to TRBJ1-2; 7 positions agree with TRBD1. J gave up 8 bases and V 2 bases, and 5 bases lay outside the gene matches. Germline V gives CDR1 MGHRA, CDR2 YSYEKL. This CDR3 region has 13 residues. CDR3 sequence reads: CASSQPTGDGYTF. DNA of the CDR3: TGCGCCAGCAGCCAACCCACAGGGGACGGCTACACCTTC.